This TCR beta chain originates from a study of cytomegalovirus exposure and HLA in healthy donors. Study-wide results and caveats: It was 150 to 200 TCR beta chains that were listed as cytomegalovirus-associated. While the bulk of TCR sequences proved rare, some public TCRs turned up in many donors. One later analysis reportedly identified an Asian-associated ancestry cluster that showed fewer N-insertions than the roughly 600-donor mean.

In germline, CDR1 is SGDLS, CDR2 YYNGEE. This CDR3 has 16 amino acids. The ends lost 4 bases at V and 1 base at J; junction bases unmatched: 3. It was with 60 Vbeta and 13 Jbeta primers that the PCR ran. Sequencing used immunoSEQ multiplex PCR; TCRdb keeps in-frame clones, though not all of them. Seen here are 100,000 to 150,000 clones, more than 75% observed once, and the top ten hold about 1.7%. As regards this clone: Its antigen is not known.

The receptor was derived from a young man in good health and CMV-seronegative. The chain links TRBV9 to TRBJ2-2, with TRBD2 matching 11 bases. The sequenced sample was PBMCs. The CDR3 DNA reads TGTGCCAGCAGCCCTACTAGCGGGGGGAACACCGGGGAGCTGTTTTTT. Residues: CASSPTSGGNTGELFF.